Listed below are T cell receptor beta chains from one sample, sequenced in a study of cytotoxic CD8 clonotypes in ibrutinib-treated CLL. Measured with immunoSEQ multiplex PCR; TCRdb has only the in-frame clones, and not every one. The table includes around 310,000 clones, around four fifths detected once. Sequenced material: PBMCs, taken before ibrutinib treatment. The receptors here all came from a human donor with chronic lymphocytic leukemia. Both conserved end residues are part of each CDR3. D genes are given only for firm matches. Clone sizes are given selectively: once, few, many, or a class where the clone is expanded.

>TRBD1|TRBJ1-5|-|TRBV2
CASKLQGAFQPQHF
TGTGCCAGCAAGCTCCAGGGGGCATTTCAGCCCCAGCATTTT
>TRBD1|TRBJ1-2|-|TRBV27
CASSITQGASDGYTF
TGTGCCAGCAGTATAACCCAGGGGGCCTCGGATGGCTACACCTTC
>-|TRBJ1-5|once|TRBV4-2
CASSQDSREGQPQHF
TGTGCCAGCAGCCAAGATAGCAGGGAGGGTCAGCCCCAGCATTTT
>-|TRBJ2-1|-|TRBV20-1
CSARANEQFF
TGCAGTGCTAGAGCCAATGAGCAGTTCTTC
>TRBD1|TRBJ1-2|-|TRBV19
CASLGNRQGTNYGYTF
TGTGCCAGCCTAGGGAATAGACAGGGAACTAACTATGGCTACACCTTC
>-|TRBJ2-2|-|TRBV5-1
CASSLPENTGELFF
TGCGCCAGCAGCTTGCCGGAGAACACCGGGGAGCTGTTTTTT
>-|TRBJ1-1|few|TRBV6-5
CAIRERPKTEAFF
TGTGCCATCCGAGAACGGCCGAAGACCGAAGCTTTCTTT
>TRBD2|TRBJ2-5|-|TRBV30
CALEGAFLAGQETQYF
TGTGCCCTGGAGGGAGCTTTCCTAGCGGGCCAAGAGACCCAGTACTTC
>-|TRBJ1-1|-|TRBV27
CASSWNRKNTEAFF
TGTGCCAGCAGTTGGAACCGGAAGAACACTGAAGCTTTCTTT
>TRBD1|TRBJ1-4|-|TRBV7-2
CASSLEGAVEKLFF
TGTGCCAGCAGCTTAGAGGGGGCTGTTGAAAAACTGTTTTTT
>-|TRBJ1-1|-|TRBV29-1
CSVEIGRSTEAFF
TGCAGCGTTGAGATCGGACGGTCCACTGAAGCTTTCTTT
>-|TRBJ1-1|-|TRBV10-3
CAIRSRRETNTEAFF
TGTGCCATCAGATCGCGGAGGGAAACGAACACTGAAGCTTTCTTT
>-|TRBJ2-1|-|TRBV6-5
CASSYTDNEQFF
TGTGCCAGCAGTTACACTGACAATGAGCAGTTCTTC
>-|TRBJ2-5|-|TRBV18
CASSSKLGGRTEETQYF
TGTGCCAGCTCATCCAAGCTAGGGGGGCGAACAGAGGAGACCCAGTACTTC
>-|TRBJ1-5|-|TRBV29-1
CSVKLDGRGNQPQHF
TGCAGCGTTAAATTGGACGGGAGGGGCAATCAGCCCCAGCATTTT
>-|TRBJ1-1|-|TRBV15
CATSSEDQEGMNTEAFF
TGTGCCACCAGCAGCGAAGATCAGGAGGGTATGAACACTGAAGCTTTCTTT
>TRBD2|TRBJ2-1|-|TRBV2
CASSEPGLASNEQFF
TGTGCCAGCAGTGAGCCGGGACTAGCAAGCAATGAGCAGTTCTTC
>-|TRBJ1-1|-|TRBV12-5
CASALETGTKGFF
TGTGCTAGTGCCCTGGAGACAGGAACTAAAGGTTTCTTT
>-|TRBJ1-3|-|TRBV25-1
CTSSDTGRGSGNTIYF
TGTACCAGCAGTGACACCGGCAGGGGTTCGGGAAACACCATATATTTT
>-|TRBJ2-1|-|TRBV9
CASSVVGGVYNEQFF
TGTGCCAGCAGCGTAGTCGGAGGAGTCTACAATGAGCAGTTCTTC
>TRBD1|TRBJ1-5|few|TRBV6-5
CASSLDRDQPQHF
TGTGCCAGCAGCCTGGACAGGGATCAGCCCCAGCATTTT
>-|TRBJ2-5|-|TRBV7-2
CASSSGYGVGETQYF
TGTGCCAGCAGTTCCGGCTACGGGGTTGGAGAGACCCAGTACTTC
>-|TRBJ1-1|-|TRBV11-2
CASSLDTGENTEAFF
TGTGCCAGCAGCTTAGATACGGGGGAGAACACTGAAGCTTTCTTT
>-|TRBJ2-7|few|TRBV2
CASRDRGTGPLQYF
TGTGCCAGCAGAGACCGAGGTACAGGACCATTGCAGTACTTC
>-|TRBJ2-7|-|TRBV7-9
CASSPGGEQYF
TGTGCCAGCAGCCCAGGGGGGGAGCAGTACTTC
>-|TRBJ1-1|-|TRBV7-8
CASSLSEAFF
TGTGCCAGCAGCTTGTCTGAAGCTTTCTTT
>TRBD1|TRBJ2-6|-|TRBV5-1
CASSLATGVRHVLTF
TGCGCCAGCAGCTTAGCGACAGGGGTGCGTCACGTCCTGACTTTC
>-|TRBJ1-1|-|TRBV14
CASSPSLRTPEGAFF
TGTGCCAGCAGCCCGAGTTTGCGGACCCCCGAGGGAGCTTTCTTT
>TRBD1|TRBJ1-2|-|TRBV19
CASSSRQGTLLYGYTF
TGTGCCAGTAGTTCAAGACAGGGGACCCTCCTCTATGGCTACACCTTC
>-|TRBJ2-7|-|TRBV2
CASSGGTEDSYEQYF
TGTGCCAGCAGCGGAGGGACAGAAGACTCCTACGAGCAGTACTTC
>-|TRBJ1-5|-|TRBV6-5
CASSYLSGNQPQHF
TGTGCCAGCAGTTACCTGTCAGGAAATCAGCCCCAGCATTTT
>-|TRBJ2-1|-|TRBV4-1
CASSQVTGDEQFF
TGCGCCAGCAGCCAAGTGACCGGGGATGAGCAGTTCTTC
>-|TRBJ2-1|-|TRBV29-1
CSVVGGGEQFF
TGCAGCGTTGTTGGGGGTGGCGAGCAGTTCTTC
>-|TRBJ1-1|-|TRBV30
CAWGQPIMNTEAFF
TGTGCCTGGGGACAGCCGATTATGAACACTGAAGCTTTCTTT
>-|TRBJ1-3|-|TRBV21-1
CASNKEGQRGNTIYF
TGTGCCAGCAACAAAGAGGGACAGCGTGGAAACACCATATATTTT
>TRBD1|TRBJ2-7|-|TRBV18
CASSPRQGVYEQYF
TGTGCCAGCTCACCGCGACAGGGGGTCTACGAGCAGTACTTC
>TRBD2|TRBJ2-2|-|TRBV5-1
CASSRLAGGNTGELFF
TGCGCCAGCAGCCGACTAGCGGGAGGGAACACCGGGGAGCTGTTTTTT
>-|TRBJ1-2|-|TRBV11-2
CASSSLARGGASYGYTF
TGTGCCAGCAGCTCCCTAGCCCGGGGGGGCGCTAGCTATGGCTACACCTTC
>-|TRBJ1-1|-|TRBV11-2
CASSRTVDTEAFF
TGTGCCAGCAGCCGAACAGTAGACACTGAAGCTTTCTTT
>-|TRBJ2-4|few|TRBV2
CASSYQGRAAKNIQYF
TGTGCCAGCAGTTATCAGGGGAGGGCGGCCAAAAACATTCAGTACTTC
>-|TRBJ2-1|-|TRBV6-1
CASSELGEQFF
TGTGCCAGCAGTGAATTGGGTGAGCAGTTCTTC
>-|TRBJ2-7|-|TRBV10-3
CAIRNATWEQYF
TGTGCCATCAGAAACGCGACCTGGGAGCAGTACTTC
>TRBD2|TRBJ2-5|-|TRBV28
CASSLGTGTIYQETQYF
TGTGCCAGCAGTCTGGGAACCGGGACTATTTACCAAGAGACCCAGTACTTC
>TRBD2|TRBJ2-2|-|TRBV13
CAIHLAGPFANTGELFF
TGTGCCATTCACCTAGCGGGACCGTTCGCGAACACCGGGGAGCTGTTTTTT
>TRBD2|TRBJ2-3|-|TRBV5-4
CASSFQAGGHTNTQYF
TGTGCCAGCAGCTTTCAGGCGGGAGGACACACGAATACGCAGTATTTT
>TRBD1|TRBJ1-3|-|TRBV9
CASSPRDSHAGNTIYF
TGTGCCAGCAGCCCCCGGGACAGTCATGCTGGAAACACCATATATTTT
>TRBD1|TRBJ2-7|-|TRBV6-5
CASSYAARGLEYF
TGTGCCAGCAGTTACGCCGCCAGGGGGCTTGAGTACTTC
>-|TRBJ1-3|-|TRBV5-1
CASSQGTVLLPGNTIYF
TGCGCCAGCAGTCAGGGAACTGTATTACTGCCCGGAAACACCATATATTTT
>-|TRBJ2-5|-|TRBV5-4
CASSGGLETQYF
TGTGCCAGCAGCGGGGGCCTGGAGACCCAGTACTTC
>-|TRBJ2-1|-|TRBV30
CAWSHDNEQFF
TGTGCCTGGAGTCACGACAATGAGCAGTTCTTC
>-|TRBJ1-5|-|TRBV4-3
CASSQDPVTPQHF
TGCGCCAGCAGCCAAGATCCAGTCACGCCCCAGCATTTT